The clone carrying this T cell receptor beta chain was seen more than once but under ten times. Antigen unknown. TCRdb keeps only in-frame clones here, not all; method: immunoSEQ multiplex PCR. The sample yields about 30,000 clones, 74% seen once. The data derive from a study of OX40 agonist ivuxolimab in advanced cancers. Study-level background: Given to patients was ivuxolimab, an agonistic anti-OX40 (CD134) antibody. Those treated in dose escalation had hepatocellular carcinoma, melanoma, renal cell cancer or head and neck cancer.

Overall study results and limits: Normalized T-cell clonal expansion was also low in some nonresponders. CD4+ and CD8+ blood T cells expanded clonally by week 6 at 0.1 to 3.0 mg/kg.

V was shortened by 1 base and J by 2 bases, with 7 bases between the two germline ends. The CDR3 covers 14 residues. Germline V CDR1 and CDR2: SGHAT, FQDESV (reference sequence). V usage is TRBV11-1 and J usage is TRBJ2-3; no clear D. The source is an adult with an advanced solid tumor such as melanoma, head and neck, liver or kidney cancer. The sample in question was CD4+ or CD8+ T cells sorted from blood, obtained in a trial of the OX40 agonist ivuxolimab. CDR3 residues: CASSLGLDTDTQYF. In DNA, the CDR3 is TGTGCCAGCAGCTTAGGCTTGGACACAGATACGCAGTATTTT.